Following are 27 T cell receptor beta chains from one sample sequenced in a study of T-cell reconstitution after alpha-beta-depleted transplantation in children. Unique molecular identifiers featured in how the TCRbeta library was prepared. Each CDR3 protein is one row after TCRdb ran MiXCR on the PCR reads. In the table there are about 830,000 distinct CDR3 sequences, under 20% of which are singletons. The sequences come from PBMCs, mostly from graft donor cells, collected 360 days after TCRalphabeta/CD19-depleted stem cell transplant. These receptors were collected from a male patient younger than 18 who had a stem cell transplant for acute lymphoblastic leukemia, so the T cells may come from the graft donor.

This chain links TRBV12-3 or TRBV12-4 with TRBJ2-1, with a tentative D call TRBD2 (6 bases). The ends were cut back, 7 bases at V and 6 bases at J, with 16 bases in the middle. This CDR3 contains 14 residues. Written as DNA, the CDR3 is TGTGCCAGCACCCGACTAGTTGAGTCCAATGAGCAGTTCTTC. Amino acid sequence: CASTRLVESNEQFF.

The chain employs TRBV4-2 and TRBJ2-3; D gene unclear. The V and J ends lost 0 bases and 5 bases respectively, with 6 bases between them. Germline V gene data show CDR1 as LGHNA and CDR2 as YNFKEQ. The CDR3 is 13 amino acids. The CDR3 DNA is TGTGCCAGCAGCCAAGATCCAGGAGATACGCAGTATTTT. This encodes CASSQDPGDTQYF.

The chain couples TRBV12-3 or TRBV12-4 to TRBJ2-5, with unresolved D. The CDR3 loop spans 15 amino acids. Trimming pared 0 bases from V and 2 bases from J, leaving 10 bases between. In DNA, the CDR3 is TGTGCCAGCAGTTTAGCGGTTAGACCTCAAGAGACCCAGTACTTC. This encodes CASSLAVRPQETQYF.

The rearrangement uses TRBV12-3 or TRBV12-4 and TRBJ2-1; 13 bases are a match to TRBD2. This CDR3 spans 17 amino acids. With 6 bases clipped from V and 12 bases from J, the junction kept 17 bases outside the gene matches. This chain's CDR3 is CASSSFILAGGPARQFF. In nucleotides, the CDR3 is TGTGCCAGCAGCTCCTTCATACTAGCGGGAGGGCCGGCGAGGCAGTTCTTC.

This clonotype was recorded a few times. The CDR3 spells CSVDVGLEQYF. For the CDR3, the DNA is TGCAGCGTTGATGTCGGTCTCGAGCAGTACTTC. The chain uses TRBV29-1 and TRBJ2-7; D unclear. The CDR3 length is 11 residues. Germline-derived CDR1 and CDR2 are SQVTM and ANQGSEA. Trimming took off 3 bases at V and 6 bases at J, with 9 bases between the two ends.

V and J are TRBV5-1 and TRBJ1-2; TRBD1 might be the D (5 bases). The CDR3 covers 12 residues. Germline-derived CDR1 and CDR2 are SGHRS and YFSETQ. V lost 4 bases and J lost 7, with 11 bases in between. The CDR3 reads CASSPGTIGYTF. The DNA for the CDR3 is TGCGCCAGCAGCCCCGGGACCATTGGCTACACCTTC.

This sequence joins TRBV5-1 and TRBJ2-3; unclear D gene. Germline CDR1 reads SGHRS; CDR2 reads YFSETQ. Between the trimmed V and J ends, which lost 3 bases and 2 bases, there was a span of 10 bases. The CDR3 totals 14 residues. The CDR3 region has the DNA TGCGCCAGCAGCTCGGAACTATCCACAGATACGCAGTATTTT. It translates to CASSSELSTDTQYF. Full variable domain (rest looked up from reference TRBV5-1 and TRBJ2-3): KAGVTQTPRYLIKTRGQQVTLSCSPISGHRSVSWYQQTPGQGLQFLFEYFSETQRNKGNFPGRFSGRQFSNSRSEMNVSTLELGDSALYLCASSSELSTDTQYFGPGTRLTVL.

Turning to this clonotype: Given a much more abundant clone one base away, this may be a read error. V usage is TRBV27 and J usage is TRBJ2-6, with a tentative D call TRBD1 (6 bases). Germline values: CDR1 MNHEY, CDR2 SMNVEV (reference sequence). This CDR3 is built from 17 residues. CDR3 DNA: TGTGCCAGCAGTTTAAGGTTACAGGGTTACGGGGCCAACGTCCTGAGTTTC. This translates into CASSLRLQGYGANVLSF.

The rearrangement links TRBV3-1 to TRBJ2-7; D call uncertain. Germline CDR1 LGHDT, CDR2 YNNKEL (reference sequence). V shed 0 bases and J shed 0 bases, with 9 bases lying between them. The CDR3 is 15 residues long. The CDR3 region has the DNA TGTGCCAGCAGCCAAGACCCGCGCCCCTCCTACGAGCAGTACTTC. It translates to CASSQDPRPSYEQYF.

This clonotype was seen more than once but under ten times. J is TRBJ2-1 and V is TRBV11-2; TRBD2 agrees at 10 bases. V trimming: 7 bases; J trimming: 9 bases; junction bases outside the gene matches: 6. This CDR3 has 13 residues. The germline V gene has CDR1 SGHAT and CDR2 FQNNGV. Written as DNA, the CDR3 is TGTGCCAGCATGGTAGCGGGAGGCTTTGAGCAGTTCTTC. It specifies CASMVAGGFEQFF.

This clonotype was seen at least ten times. The genes are TRBV7-9 and TRBJ1-2, with D hard to call. V was trimmed by 3 bases and J by 0 bases, leaving 5 bases between them. Per the germline V gene, CDR1 is SEHNR and CDR2 is FQNEAQ (reference sequence). The CDR3 loop spans 13 amino acids. The CDR3 protein is CASSFSANYGYTF. The CDR3 DNA is TGTGCCAGCAGCTTCTCCGCTAACTATGGCTACACCTTC. Complete variable domain (other parts from reference TRBV7-9 and TRBJ1-2): DTGVSQNPRHKITKRGQNVTFRCDPISEHNRLYWYRQTLGQGPEFLTYFQNEAQLEKSRLLSDRFSAERPKGSFSTLEIQRTEQGDSAMYLCASSFSANYGYTFGSGTRLTVV.

This clonotype was recorded once. Sequence at one end of the junction differs from germline and may be a read error. The chain uses TRBV6-2 or TRBV6-3 and TRBJ2-6, with D tentatively TRBD2 (6 bases). The germline CDR1 and CDR2 sequences are MNHEY and SVGEGT. The CDR3 sequence is 15 residues long. The CDR3 protein is CASSYWGTGANILTF. The DNA of the CDR3 is TGTGCCAGCAGTTACTGGGGGACTGGGGCCAACATCCTGACTTTC.

The gene calls are TRBV19 and TRBJ2-5; TRBD1 aligns across 7 bases. J gave up 2 bases and V 3 bases, and 6 bases lay outside the gene matches. Germline CDR1 and CDR2: LNHDA and SQIVND (reference sequence). The CDR3 has 15 residues. The CDR3 is CASSIRDSLQETQYF. The CDR3 DNA follows: TGTGCCAGTAGTATTCGGGACAGCCTTCAAGAGACCCAGTACTTC.

This clonotype was observed a few times. V and J are TRBV21-1 and TRBJ2-7; the table's D call TRBD2 went unverified against the DNA. TRBV21-1 is a recognized pseudogene. The CDR3 totals 16 residues. DNA for the CDR3: TGTGCCAGCAGCAAAGGGGGACTAGCCCTCTCCTACGAGCAGTACTTC. Protein product: CASSKGGLALSYEQYF.

The chain employs TRBV7-2 and TRBJ2-7; no clear D gene. Germline-derived CDR1 and CDR2 are SGHTA and FQGNSA. The CDR3 is 13 amino acids. V lost 1 base and J 12 bases, leaving 16 bases between the germline ends. The CDR3 is CASSLVESVSRYF. CDR3 bases: TGTGCCAGCAGCTTAGTAGAGAGCGTTTCTAGGTACTTC. The full variable domain, with the rest looked up from reference TRBV7-2 and TRBJ2-7, is GAGVSQSPSNKVTEKGKDVELRCDPISGHTALYWYRQSLGQGLEFLIYFQGNSAPDKSGLPSDRFSAERTGGSVSTLTIQRTQQEDSAVYLCASSLVESVSRYFGPGTRLTVT.

In its sample, this clonotype was seen a few times. This chain uses TRBV15 with TRBJ2-7; D is perhaps TRBD1 or TRBD2 (5 bases each). The length of the CDR3 is 15 residues. The V end was cut by 0 bases, the J end by 3 bases, with 12 bases between. Germline V gene sequence: CDR1 LNHNV, CDR2 YYDKDF (reference sequence). The CDR3 DNA follows: TGTGCCACCAGCAGAGATCGGGGACCGAACTACGAGCAGTACTTC. Amino acid sequence: CATSRDRGPNYEQYF.

CDR3 in amino acids: CARPVRTPYEQYF. The CDR3 DNA follows: TGTGCCAGGCCTGTCCGCACGCCCTACGAGCAGTACTTC. The chain couples TRBV27 to TRBJ2-7; D ambiguous. The CDR3 runs to 13 residues. Per germline, CDR1 MNHEY and CDR2 SMNVEV (reference sequence). Trimming shortened V by 9 bases and J by 2 bases, and 14 bases separated the two germline ends.

The chain carries TRBV11-2 and TRBJ2-1; TRBD2 matches at 11 bases. The CDR3 is made up of 16 amino acids. J gave up 6 bases and V 5 bases, and 9 bases lay outside the gene matches. Germline loops: CDR1 SGHAT, CDR2 FQNNGV. CDR3 sequence (DNA): TGTGCCAGCAGCCGACTAGCGGGGCGTATAGGCAATGAGCAGTTCTTC. Residues: CASSRLAGRIGNEQFF. The full variable domain, with the rest looked up from reference TRBV11-2 and TRBJ2-1, is EAGVAQSPRYKIIEKRQSVAFWCNPISGHATLYWYQQILGQGPKLLIQFQNNGVVDDSQLPKDRFSAERLKGVDSTLKIQPAKLEDSAVYLCASSRLAGRIGNEQFFGPGTRLTVL.

V is TRBV7-9 and J is TRBJ1-5; D gene ambiguous. CDR1 SEHNR and CDR2 FQNEAQ come from the germline V gene (reference sequence). Trimming took 0 bases from V and 6 from J, leaving 12 bases between them. The CDR3 consists of 15 residues. The CDR3 bases are TGTGCCAGCAGCTTAGCAGGGAGCGATTCTCAGCCCCAGCATTTT. Its translation: CASSLAGSDSQPQHF.

This clonotype was observed a few times. The CDR3 protein is CASSTKGLQETQYF. DNA of the CDR3: TGTGCCAGCAGTACTAAGGGACTCCAAGAGACCCAGTACTTC. This chain connects TRBV9 to TRBJ2-5; weak D call: TRBD2 (6 bases). From germline, CDR1 is SGDLS and CDR2 YYNGEE. This CDR3 has 14 amino acids. V shed 5 bases and J shed 1 base, with 12 bases lying between them.

The chain is built from TRBV20-1 and TRBJ1-4, with D hard to call. This CDR3 is built from 12 residues. Trimming pared 0 bases from V and 8 bases from J, leaving 7 bases between. The germline gives CDR1 DFQATT, CDR2 SNEGSKA (reference sequence). CDR3 residues: CSARDRVEKLFF. The DNA for the CDR3 is TGCAGTGCTAGAGATCGAGTGGAAAAACTGTTTTTT.

This clonotype was seen a handful of times. The CDR3 here is CAISGGTGRLAETQYF. The CDR3 DNA sequence: TGTGCCATCAGTGGCGGGACAGGGAGATTGGCAGAGACCCAGTACTTC. V and J are TRBV10-3 and TRBJ2-5; 9 bases fit TRBD1. The CDR3 has 16 residues. With 4 bases clipped from V and 4 bases from J, the junction kept 10 bases outside the gene matches. From germline, CDR1 is ENHRY and CDR2 SYGVKD.

The chain carries TRBV7-8 and TRBJ2-7; either TRBD1 or TRBD2 may supply D (6 bases each). Germline V gives CDR1 SGHVS, CDR2 FQNEAQ. The CDR3 runs 15 residues. The V gene lost 4 bases and the J gene lost 12 bases, with 25 bases spanning the gap. The CDR3 here is CASSSSGSRVGGRYF. The CDR3 region has the DNA TGTGCCAGCAGCTCCTCCGGGTCCCGAGTTGGGGGGCGGTACTTC. Full variable domain (rest looked up from reference TRBV7-8 and TRBJ2-7): GAGVSQSPRYKVAKRGQDVALRCDPISGHVSLFWYQQALGQGPEFLTYFQNEAQLDKSGLPSDRFFAERPEGSVSTLKIQRTQQEDSAVYLCASSSSGSRVGGRYFGPGTRLTVT.

This clonotype was detected once. V is TRBV6-5 and J is TRBJ2-5; a possible D gene is TRBD1 (5 bases). V dropped 2 bases and J dropped 3 bases, with 13 bases sitting between them. Germline-derived CDR1 and CDR2 are MNHEY and SVGAGI. The CDR3 loop spans 15 amino acids. The CDR3 spells CASSYPQGREETQYF. The CDR3 coding sequence is TGTGCCAGCAGTTACCCTCAGGGAAGGGAAGAGACCCAGTACTTC.

The V gene is TRBV5-1, the J gene TRBJ2-5; the match to TRBD2 covers 10 bases. Germline V gene lookup returns CDR1 SGHRS and CDR2 YFSETQ. V shed 4 bases, J shed 4 bases, and the junction held 13 bases outside the gene matches. The CDR3 covers 17 residues. CDR3 sequence reads: CASSTPGLATRGETQYF. The CDR3 DNA reads TGCGCCAGCAGCACCCCGGGACTAGCGACTAGGGGAGAGACCCAGTACTTC.

This clonotype was observed a few times. The chain links TRBV5-1 to TRBJ2-1, with D tentatively TRBD1 or TRBD2 (6 bases each). This CDR3 contains 14 residues. Germline loops: CDR1 SGHRS, CDR2 YFSETQ. The V end was cut by 5 bases, the J end by 6 bases, with 15 bases between. CDR3 coding DNA: TGCGCCAGCAGAGTCCCGTGGGGGGCCAATGAGCAGTTCTTC. Translation: CASRVPWGANEQFF.

V gene TRBV9 combines with J gene TRBJ2-7; TRBD1 agrees at 12 bases. The germline V gene encodes CDR1 SGDLS and CDR2 YYNGEE. This CDR3 is built from 16 residues. V lost 3 bases, J lost 7 bases, and 11 bases stayed unmatched. This CDR3 is CASSALRDRGRWEQYF. CDR3 sequence (DNA): TGTGCCAGCAGCGCCCTCCGGGACAGGGGGCGGTGGGAGCAGTACTTC.